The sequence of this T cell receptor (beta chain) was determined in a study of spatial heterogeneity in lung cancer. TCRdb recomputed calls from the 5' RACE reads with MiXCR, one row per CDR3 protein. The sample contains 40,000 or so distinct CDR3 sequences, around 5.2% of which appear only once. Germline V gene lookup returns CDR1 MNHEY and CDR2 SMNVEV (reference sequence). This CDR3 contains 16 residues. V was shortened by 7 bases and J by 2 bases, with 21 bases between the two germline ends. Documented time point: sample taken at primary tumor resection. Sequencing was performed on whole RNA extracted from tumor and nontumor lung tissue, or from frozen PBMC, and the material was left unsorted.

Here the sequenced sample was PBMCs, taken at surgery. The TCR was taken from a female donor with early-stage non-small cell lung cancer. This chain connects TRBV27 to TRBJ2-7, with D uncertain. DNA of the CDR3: TGTGCCAGCAAGCCCACGTCAAGGCAGCCGGCCTACGAGCAGTACTTC. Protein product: CASKPTSRQPAYEQYF.